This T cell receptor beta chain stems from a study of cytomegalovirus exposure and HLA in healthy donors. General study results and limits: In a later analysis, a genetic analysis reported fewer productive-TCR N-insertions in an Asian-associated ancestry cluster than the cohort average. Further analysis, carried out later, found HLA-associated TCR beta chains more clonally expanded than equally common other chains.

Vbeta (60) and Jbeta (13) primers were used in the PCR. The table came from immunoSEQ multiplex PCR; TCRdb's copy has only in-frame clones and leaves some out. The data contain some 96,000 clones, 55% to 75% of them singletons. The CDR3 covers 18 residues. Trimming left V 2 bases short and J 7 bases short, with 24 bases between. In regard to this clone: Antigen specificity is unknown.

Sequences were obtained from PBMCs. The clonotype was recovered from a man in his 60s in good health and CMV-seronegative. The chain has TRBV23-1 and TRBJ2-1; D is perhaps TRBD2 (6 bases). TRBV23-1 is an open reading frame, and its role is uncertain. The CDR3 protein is CASSQPGRLGRYRNEQFF. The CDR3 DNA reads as TGCGCCAGCAGTCAACCCGGGCGACTAGGGAGGTATCGGAATGAGCAGTTCTTC.